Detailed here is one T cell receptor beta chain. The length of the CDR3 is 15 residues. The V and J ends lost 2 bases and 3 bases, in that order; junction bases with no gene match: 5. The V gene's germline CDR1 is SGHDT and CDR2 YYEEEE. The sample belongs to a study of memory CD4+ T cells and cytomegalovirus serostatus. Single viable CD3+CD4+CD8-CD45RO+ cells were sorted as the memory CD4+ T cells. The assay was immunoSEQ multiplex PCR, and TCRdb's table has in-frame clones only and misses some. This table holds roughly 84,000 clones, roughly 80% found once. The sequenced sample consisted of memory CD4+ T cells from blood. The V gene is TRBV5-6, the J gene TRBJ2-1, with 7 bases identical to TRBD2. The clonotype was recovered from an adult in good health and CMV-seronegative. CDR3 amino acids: CASSLSASGYNEQFF. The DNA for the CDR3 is TGTGCCAGCAGCTTATCGGCTAGCGGCTACAATGAGCAGTTCTTC.